The rows below give T cell receptor beta chains drawn from one sample of a study of monozygotic twins with inflammatory bowel disease. TCRdb reprocessed the 5' RACE reads, with one entry per CDR3 protein and no DNA. This sample contains more than 100,000 distinct CDR3 sequences. The source material was blood. All receptors derive from a human donor with ulcerative colitis or Crohn's disease, or a healthy co-twin of an affected twin (not recorded which). The CDR3 runs from the conserved cysteine through the conserved F or W. Each record gives: J gene, V gene, CDR3 protein.

TRBJ2-7 TRBV7-9 CASSLARAGLQEQYF
TRBJ2-7 TRBV6-6 CASSMGYEQYF
TRBJ1-3 TRBV15 CATSDTGTGGNTIYF
TRBJ2-7 TRBV6-5 CASGRNYEQYF
TRBJ1-5 TRBV12-5 CASGLGCQPQHF
TRBJ1-2 TRBV7-2 CASSPQDINYGYTF
TRBJ2-5 TRBV29-1 CSIMGQQETQYF
TRBJ2-1 TRBV5-1 CASTPAGGSYNEQFF
TRBJ2-2 TRBV27 CASSFEGYTGELFF
TRBJ2-1 TRBV5-1 CASSPNSGTSGEQFF
TRBJ2-5 TRBV29-1 CSVERGDRGGETQYF
TRBJ2-3 TRBV7-2 CASSTGSGRVPDTQYF
TRBJ2-7 TRBV25-1 CASSEGEFSSYEQYF
TRBJ2-7 TRBV29-1 CSVEVLDTGPYEQYF
TRBJ1-6 TRBV4-3 CASSQVLMGVNSPLHF
TRBJ2-7 TRBV3-1 CASSEPPGQGWIKQYF
TRBJ1-5 TRBV6-1 CASSEPNQPQHF
TRBJ2-1 TRBV6-5 CASSYAQREGNNEQFF
TRBJ2-7 TRBV4-3 CASSQDSTGYYEQYF
TRBJ2-3 TRBV7-2 CASSSPPPGTQYF
TRBJ2-1 TRBV10-1 CASSESLTGNSYNEQFF
TRBJ1-5 TRBV7-3 CSSSFGVNQPQHF
TRBJ2-5 TRBV29-1 CSVYPLETQYF
TRBJ2-1 TRBV14 CASSPQYLDGRIYNEQFF
TRBJ2-7 TRBV5-1 CASSSEGYEQYF
TRBJ2-2 TRBV20-1 CSARDPIKGAGELFF
TRBJ2-3 TRBV7-8 CASSLGLAGVGDTQYF
TRBJ2-2 TRBV6-2/TRBV6-3 CASSTGPGELFF
TRBJ2-7 TRBV5-6 CASSLGVRHSHLLDEQYF
TRBJ1-2 TRBV6-5 CASSLSWTGTNYGYTF
TRBJ1-2 TRBV6-1 CATRKPGQSYGYTF
TRBJ1-5 TRBV7-9 CASSLAGGNQPQHF
TRBJ2-6 TRBV19 CASISGATGANVLTF
TRBJ2-5 TRBV20-1 CTLARGSGAQETQYF
TRBJ2-1 TRBV12-3/TRBV12-4 CASSLARPGQPNEQFF
TRBJ2-7 TRBV7-2 CASSLELSYEQYF
TRBJ1-6 TRBV30 CAWSVLGTVTSNLHF
TRBJ2-2 TRBV29-1 CSARQGAGELFF
TRBJ2-7 TRBV3-1 CASSPWTGVSYEQYF
TRBJ2-3 TRBV6-1 CASSPTGPTDTQYF
TRBJ2-1 TRBV29-1 CSVARGDYNEQFF
TRBJ2-1 TRBV12-3/TRBV12-4 CASSLDPEGNEQFF
TRBJ2-1 TRBV12-3/TRBV12-4 CASVEHYNNEQFF
TRBJ2-3 TRBV12-3/TRBV12-4 CASSFRGSDTQYF
TRBJ2-1 TRBV7-9 CASSLLAPNEQFF
TRBJ1-1 TRBV6-2/TRBV6-3 CATKTGSNTEAFF
TRBJ1-6 TRBV7-2 CASSLADGIFSYNSPLHF
TRBJ2-7 TRBV27 CASNRTPYEQYF
TRBJ2-7 TRBV7-2 CASSLNSGGTYEQYF
TRBJ2-4 TRBV7-8 CASTLEASGRILAKNIQYF
TRBJ2-5 TRBV20-1 CSAREDRVIETQYF
TRBJ2-7 TRBV18 CASSPGDSYEQYF